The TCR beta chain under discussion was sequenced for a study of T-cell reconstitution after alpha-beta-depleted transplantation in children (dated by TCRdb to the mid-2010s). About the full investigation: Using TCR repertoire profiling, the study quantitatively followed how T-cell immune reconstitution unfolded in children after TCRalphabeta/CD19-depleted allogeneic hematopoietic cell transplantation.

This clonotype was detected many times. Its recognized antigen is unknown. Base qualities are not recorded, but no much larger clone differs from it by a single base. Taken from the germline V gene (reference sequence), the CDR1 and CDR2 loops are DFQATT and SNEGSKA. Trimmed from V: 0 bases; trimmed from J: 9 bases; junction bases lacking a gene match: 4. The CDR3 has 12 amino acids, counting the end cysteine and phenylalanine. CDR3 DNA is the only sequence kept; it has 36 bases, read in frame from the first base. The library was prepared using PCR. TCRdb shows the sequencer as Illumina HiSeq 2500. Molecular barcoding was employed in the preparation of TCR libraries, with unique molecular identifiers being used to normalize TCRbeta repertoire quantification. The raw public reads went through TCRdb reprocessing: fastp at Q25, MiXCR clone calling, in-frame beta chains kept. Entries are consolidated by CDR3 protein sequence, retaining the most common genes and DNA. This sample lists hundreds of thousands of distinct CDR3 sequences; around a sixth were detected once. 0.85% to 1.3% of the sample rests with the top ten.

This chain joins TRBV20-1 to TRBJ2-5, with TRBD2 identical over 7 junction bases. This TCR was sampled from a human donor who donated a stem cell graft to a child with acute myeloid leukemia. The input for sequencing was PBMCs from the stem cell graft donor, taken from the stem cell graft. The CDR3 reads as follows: CSAREDAGAQYF. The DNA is TGCAGTGCTAGAGAGGATGCGGGGGCCCAGTACTTC.